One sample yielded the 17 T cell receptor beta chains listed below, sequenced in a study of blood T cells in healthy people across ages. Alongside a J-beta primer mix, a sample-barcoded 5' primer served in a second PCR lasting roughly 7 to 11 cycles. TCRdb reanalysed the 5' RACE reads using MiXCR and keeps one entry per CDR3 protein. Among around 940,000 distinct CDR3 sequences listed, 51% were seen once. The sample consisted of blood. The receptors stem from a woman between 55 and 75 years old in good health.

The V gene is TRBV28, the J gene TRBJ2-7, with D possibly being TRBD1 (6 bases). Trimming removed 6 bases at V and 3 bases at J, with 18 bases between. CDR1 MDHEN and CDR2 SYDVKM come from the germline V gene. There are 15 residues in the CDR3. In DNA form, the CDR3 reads TGTGCCAGCAGCCCCACGGAAGGGGGTCGCTACGAGCAGTACTTC. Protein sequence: CASSPTEGGRYEQYF.

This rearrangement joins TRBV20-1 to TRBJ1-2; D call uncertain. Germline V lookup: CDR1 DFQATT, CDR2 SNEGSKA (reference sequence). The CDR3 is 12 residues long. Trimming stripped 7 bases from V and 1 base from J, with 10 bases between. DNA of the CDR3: TGCAGTGGTGACACCGTTAACTATGGCTACACCTTC. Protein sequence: CSGDTVNYGYTF.

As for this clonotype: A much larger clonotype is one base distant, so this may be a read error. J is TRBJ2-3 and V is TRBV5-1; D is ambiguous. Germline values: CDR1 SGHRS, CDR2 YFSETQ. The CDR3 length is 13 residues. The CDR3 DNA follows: TGCGCCAGCAGCTCTACACCCACAGAGACGCAGTATTTT. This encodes CASSSTPTETQYF. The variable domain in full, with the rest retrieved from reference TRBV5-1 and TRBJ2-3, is KAGVTQTPRYLIKTRGQQVTLSCSPISGHRSVSWYQQTPGQGLQFLFEYFSETQRNKGNFPGRFSGRQFSNSRSEMNVSTLELGDSALYLCASSSTPTETQYFGPGTRLTVL.

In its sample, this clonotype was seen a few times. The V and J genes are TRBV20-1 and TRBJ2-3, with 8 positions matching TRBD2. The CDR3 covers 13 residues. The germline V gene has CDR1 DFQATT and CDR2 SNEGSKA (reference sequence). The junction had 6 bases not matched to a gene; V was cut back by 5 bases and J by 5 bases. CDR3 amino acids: CSAPKRELDTQYF. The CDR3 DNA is TGCAGTGCTCCTAAGCGGGAGTTAGATACGCAGTATTTT.

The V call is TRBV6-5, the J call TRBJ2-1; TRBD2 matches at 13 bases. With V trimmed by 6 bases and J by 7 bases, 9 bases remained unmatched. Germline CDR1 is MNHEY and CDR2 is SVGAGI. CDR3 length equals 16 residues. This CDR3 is CASSRTSGSAGNEQFF. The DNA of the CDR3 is TGTGCCAGCAGCCGGACTAGCGGGAGCGCGGGTAATGAGCAGTTCTTC.

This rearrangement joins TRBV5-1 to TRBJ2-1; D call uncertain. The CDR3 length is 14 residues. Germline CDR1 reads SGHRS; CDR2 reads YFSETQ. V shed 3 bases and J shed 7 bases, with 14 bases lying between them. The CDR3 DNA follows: TGCGCCAGCAGCTCCCAGGAAGGGAAAAATGAGCAGTTCTTC. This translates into CASSSQEGKNEQFF. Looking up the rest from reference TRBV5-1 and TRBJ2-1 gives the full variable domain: KAGVTQTPRYLIKTRGQQVTLSCSPISGHRSVSWYQQTPGQGLQFLFEYFSETQRNKGNFPGRFSGRQFSNSRSEMNVSTLELGDSALYLCASSSQEGKNEQFFGPGTRLTVL.

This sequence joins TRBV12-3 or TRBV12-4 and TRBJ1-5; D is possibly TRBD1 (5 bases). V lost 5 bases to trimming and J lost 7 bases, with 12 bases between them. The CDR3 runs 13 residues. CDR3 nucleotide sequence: TGTGCCAGCAGTGGGGGAGAAAGCCAGCCCCAGCATTTT. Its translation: CASSGGESQPQHF.

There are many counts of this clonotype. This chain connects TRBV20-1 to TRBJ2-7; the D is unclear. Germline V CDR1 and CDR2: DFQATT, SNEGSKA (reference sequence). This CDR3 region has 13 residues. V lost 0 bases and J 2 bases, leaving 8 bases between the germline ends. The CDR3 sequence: CSAREGFTYEQYF. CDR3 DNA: TGCAGTGCTAGAGAGGGCTTCACCTACGAGCAGTACTTC.

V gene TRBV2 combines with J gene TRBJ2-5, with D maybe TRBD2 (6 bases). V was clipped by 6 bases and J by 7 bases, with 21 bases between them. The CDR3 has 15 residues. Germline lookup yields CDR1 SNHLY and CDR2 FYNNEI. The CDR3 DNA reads TGTGCCAGCAGCCGTACAAGGGGCGGGGCAGGGACCCAGTACTTC. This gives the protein CASSRTRGGAGTQYF.

CDR3 loop: CASSLAEYSYNEQFF. CDR3 nucleotides: TGTGCCAGCAGCTTGGCAGAATACTCCTACAATGAGCAGTTCTTC. The rearrangement uses TRBV5-5 and TRBJ2-1; D gene ambiguous. Germline values: CDR1 SGHKS, CDR2 YYEKEE (reference sequence). The ends were cut back, 0 bases at V and 0 bases at J, with 7 bases in the middle. This CDR3 is built from 15 residues.

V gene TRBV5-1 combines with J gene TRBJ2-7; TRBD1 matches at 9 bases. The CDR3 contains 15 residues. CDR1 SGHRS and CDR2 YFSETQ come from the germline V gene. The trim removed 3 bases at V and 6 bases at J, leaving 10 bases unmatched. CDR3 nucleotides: TGCGCCAGCAGCTCAATTCCAGGGACAGGGACCGAGCAGTACTTC. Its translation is CASSSIPGTGTEQYF.

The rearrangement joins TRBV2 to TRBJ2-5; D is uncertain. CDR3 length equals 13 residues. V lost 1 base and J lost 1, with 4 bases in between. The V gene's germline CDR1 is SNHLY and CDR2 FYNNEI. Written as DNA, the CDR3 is TGTGCCAGCAGTGAAGATGGCCAAGAGACCCAGTACTTC. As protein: CASSEDGQETQYF.

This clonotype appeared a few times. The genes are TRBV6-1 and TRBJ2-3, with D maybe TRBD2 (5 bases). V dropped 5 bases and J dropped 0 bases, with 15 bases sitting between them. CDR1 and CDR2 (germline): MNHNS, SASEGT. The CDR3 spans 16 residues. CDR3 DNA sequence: TGTGCCAGCAGTAAAGGACTCCATTCTAGCACAGATACGCAGTATTTT. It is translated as CASSKGLHSSTDTQYF.

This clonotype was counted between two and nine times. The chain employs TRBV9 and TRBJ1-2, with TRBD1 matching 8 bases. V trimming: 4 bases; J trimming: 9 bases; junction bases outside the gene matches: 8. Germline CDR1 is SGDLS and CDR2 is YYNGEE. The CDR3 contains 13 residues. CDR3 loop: CASSLDRDRSYTF. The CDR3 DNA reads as TGTGCCAGCAGCCTGGACAGGGACAGGAGCTACACCTTC.

The CDR3 here is CASSLRTASGGNEQFF. The CDR3 bases are TGTGCCAGCAGCTTAAGGACTGCTAGCGGGGGCAATGAGCAGTTCTTC. V usage is TRBV7-3 and J usage is TRBJ2-1; 10 nucleotides match TRBD2. The CDR3 length is 16 residues. V lost 1 base to trimming and J lost 6 bases; unmatched junction nucleotides: 6. Germline V gene lookup returns CDR1 SGHTA and CDR2 FQGTGA.

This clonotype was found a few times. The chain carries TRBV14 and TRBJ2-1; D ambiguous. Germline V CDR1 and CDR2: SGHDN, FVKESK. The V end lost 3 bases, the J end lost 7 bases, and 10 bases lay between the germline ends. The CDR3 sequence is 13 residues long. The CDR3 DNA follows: TGTGCCAGCAGCCAGGTCAGATCTAATGAGCAGTTCTTC. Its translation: CASSQVRSNEQFF.

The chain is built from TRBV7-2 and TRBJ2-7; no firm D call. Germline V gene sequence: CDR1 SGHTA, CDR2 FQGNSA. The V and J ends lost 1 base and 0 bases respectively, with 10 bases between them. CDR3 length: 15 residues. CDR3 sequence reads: CASSLVGDTSYEQYF. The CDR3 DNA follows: TGTGCCAGCAGCTTAGTCGGCGACACCTCCTACGAGCAGTACTTC.